Each of the 11 T cell receptor beta chains below was sequenced from the same sample in a study of beta chain features in type 1 diabetes. Study conclusions and caveats: Moderate but significant shortening of TCRB CDR3s was recorded in all four CD4+ subsets from Type 1 diabetes patients.

cDNA synthesis used the whole RNA isolate, giving expressed TCRB sequences. Clones were read by immunoSEQ multiplex PCR, and TCRdb kept only the in-frame ones, dropping some. The sample contains about 280,000 clones, over 12% of which appear only once. These receptors have no identified antigens. The specimen sequenced was naive CD4+ T cells from blood. These receptor sequences come from a man aged 18-30 years with type 1 diabetes.

In this sample, this clone turned up a few times. J is TRBJ2-1 and V is TRBV30, with 7 nucleotides matching TRBD1. Germline assignment: CDR1 GTSNPN and CDR2 SVGIG (reference sequence). With V trimmed by 8 bases and J by 7 bases, 8 bases remained unmatched. This CDR3 region has 12 residues. The CDR3 nucleotides read TGTGCCATACAGGGGCATTGGAATGAGCAGTTCTTC. Amino acid sequence: CAIQGHWNEQFF.

V gene TRBV5-6 combines with J gene TRBJ2-5, with D unclear. V was pared by 4 bases and J by 5 bases, with 6 bases between. The V gene's germline CDR1 is SGHDT and CDR2 YYEEEE. The CDR3 totals 11 residues. The CDR3, as DNA: TGTGCCAGCAGCGGAGAGGAGACCCAGTACTTC. Protein product: CASSGEETQYF.

This clone came up a few times. V usage is TRBV2 and J usage is TRBJ2-7, with 11 bases identical to TRBD2. The CDR3 runs to 15 residues. V was pared by 4 bases and J by 2 bases, with 4 bases of the junction left unmatched. In germline, CDR1 is SNHLY, CDR2 FYNNEI. CDR3: CASSASGRLPYEQYF. The CDR3 bases are TGTGCCAGCAGTGCTAGCGGGAGGTTGCCCTACGAGCAGTACTTC.

The gene calls are TRBV6-5 and TRBJ2-5; weak D call: TRBD1 (6 bases). CDR3 length: 16 amino acids. Germline V gives CDR1 MNHEY, CDR2 SVGAGI. V gave up 0 bases and J gave up 4 bases, with 15 bases separating them. CDR3 nucleotide sequence: TGTGCCAGCAGTTACTCAGACAGGCCCCTCGGAGAGACCCAGTACTTC. Its translation is CASSYSDRPLGETQYF.

This clone has more than one count but fewer than ten. The chain joins TRBV5-1 to TRBJ2-5, with TRBD1 identical over 7 bases. CDR3 length: 14 residues. Per the germline V gene, CDR1 is SGHRS and CDR2 is YFSETQ. V lost 4 bases and J lost 4; bases outside the gene matches: 7. The CDR3 nucleotides are TGCGCCAGCAGCCACGACAGGGTAGGAGAGACCCAGTACTTC. Translated: CASSHDRVGETQYF.

The chain combines TRBV27 with TRBJ2-6; 7 nucleotides align to TRBD1. This CDR3 has 16 amino acids. The ends lost 8 bases at V and 1 base at J; junction bases unmatched: 8. CDR1 is MNHEY and CDR2 is SMNVEV in the germline V gene (reference sequence). In DNA, the CDR3 is TGTGCCAGCGGAAGGACAGGTACTTCTGGGGCCAACGTCCTGACTTTC. Its translation is CASGRTGTSGANVLTF. Variable domain in full (rest from reference TRBV27 and TRBJ2-6): EAQVTQNPRYLITVTGKKLTVTCSQNMNHEYMSWYRQDPGLGLRQIYYSMNVEVTDKGDVPEGYKVSRKEKRNFPLILESPSPNQTSLYFCASGRTGTSGANVLTFGAGSRLTVL.

This chain joins TRBV7-8 and TRBJ2-1; 7 bases are a match to TRBD1. The CDR3 loop spans 17 amino acids. From germline, CDR1 is SGHVS and CDR2 FQNEAQ. Trimming removed 8 bases from V and 2 bases from J; junction bases left unmatched: 15. CDR3 sequence (DNA): TGTGCCAGCTCCGAACCCCCCTACAGGGGCACCTACAATGAGCAGTTCTTC. This encodes CASSEPPYRGTYNEQFF.

The chain links TRBV28 to TRBJ2-7, with 10 bases lining up with TRBD1. Germline CDR1 is MDHEN and CDR2 is SYDVKM. This CDR3 has 15 residues. Trimming at V came to 7 bases and at J to 4 bases, leaving 10 bases not matched to a gene. The CDR3 DNA follows: TGTGCCAGCACCGTGGCCGGGACAGGGGAGTACGAGCAGTACTTC. Its translation: CASTVAGTGEYEQYF.

This clone has just a few counts. The chain joins TRBV29-1 to TRBJ2-7, with 7 bases fitting TRBD1. This CDR3 is built from 12 residues. Looked up from germline, CDR1 is SQVTM and CDR2 is ANQGSEA. V shed 7 bases, J shed 7 bases, and the junction held 10 bases outside the gene matches. Here the CDR3 DNA reads TGCAGCGCCGTCCGGGACAGCTTAGAGCAGTACTTC. It translates to CSAVRDSLEQYF.

The chain carries TRBV4-2 and TRBJ1-2, with 9 nucleotides matching TRBD1. The CDR3 loop spans 18 amino acids. Germline V lookup: CDR1 LGHNA, CDR2 YNFKEQ. With 0 bases clipped from V and 8 bases from J, the junction kept 16 bases outside the gene matches. In DNA form, the CDR3 reads TGTGCCAGCAGCCAAGATCCGGGACAGGGTTTTGTGAGTGGGGGCTACACCTTC. Translation: CASSQDPGQGFVSGGYTF.

J is TRBJ1-1 and V is TRBV19, with D tentatively TRBD1 (5 bases). Germline CDR1 is LNHDA and CDR2 is SQIVND (reference sequence). The V gene lost 0 bases and the J gene lost 4 bases, with 9 bases spanning the gap. The CDR3 spans 14 residues. The CDR3 DNA follows: TGTGCCAGTAGTATAGAGCGGACAACCACTGAAGCTTTCTTT. It translates to CASSIERTTTEAFF.